Sequencing of this T cell receptor (beta chain) was carried out in a study of blood T cell repertoires in COVID-19 (dated by TCRdb to 2018 to 2021). About the study as a whole: The collaborator samples originated in the United States, Italy and Spain and spanned the acute and convalescent phases of COVID-19. The material from the prospective study consisted of cDNA or gDNA derived from T cells, B-cell-depleted T cells, or PBMCs. The dataset comprised deeply sampled blood TCRbeta repertoires from subjects exposed to, actively infected with, or recovered from COVID-19. The repertoires were released in a freely available public database intended as a resource for research on the immune response to SARS-CoV-2. The samples were drawn from two sources: the first 160 participants of the ongoing ImmuneRACE study, and over 1,000 subjects contributed by 6 global collaborators. Nearly every sample came with metadata listing a de-identified subject ID, COVID-19 status, age in years and sex. Where HLA class I and class II types were available, the types were taken from metadata supplied by the sample provider, not from assay-based typing. General study outcomes and caveats: The quantity of clinical and demographic metadata differed by source and by participant and was supplied without curation.

TCRbeta CDR3 regions were amplified from genomic DNA using the immunoSEQ Assay, a bias-controlled multiplex PCR. On the study's bioinformatics: The number of nucleated cells in each sample was estimated from the amplification of reference gene primers within the assay. Sequence reads were collapsed and filtered to measure the absolute abundance of every unique TCRbeta CDR3 rearrangement. Productive Simpson clonality was computed per sample as the square root of Simpson's diversity index over productive rearrangements. TCRdb limited this immuneACCESS table to in-frame rearrangements with V and J called. A share of clones is missing; checked studies link under half to unresolved V genes, and the rest is unexplained. V and J calls and clone size are as listed in that table; D and trimming were resolved from the DNA. The sample data list approximately 160,000 clones, and roughly nine tenths of these were observed just once. Approximately 4% of the sample is in the top ten clones.

Notes on this clone: It lacks a known antigen. No quality values exist for individual bases; no much larger clone is one base distant.

The collaborating institutions used their own protocols to collect whole blood in K2EDTA tubes. For TCRbeta analysis, collaborators shipped samples as frozen whole blood, isolated PBMCs, or DNA extracted from either of those sample types. The CDR3 runs 15 residues from the cysteine to the phenylalanine. The sequence is cut down to CDR3 DNA, 45 bases in frame from base 1. V is shortened by 4 bases, J by 9 bases, and the region joining them spans 16 bases. CDR1 and CDR2 were assigned from the germline V gene as ENHRY and SYGVKD. The chain links TRBV10-3 with TRBJ1-6; tentative D gene TRBD1, with 6 bases matching. The source of this sequence is a woman between 65 and 79 years old with acute or convalescent COVID-19. The sequenced material came from peripheral blood. This receptor has the CDR3 CAISGYRERGSPLHF. Here is the DNA: TGTGCCATCAGTGGATACAGGGAGAGAGGTTCACCCCTCCACTTT.